This entry is about one T cell receptor (beta chain). Lacking the conserved final phenylalanine or tryptophan, this CDR3 likely reflects a read error. The limits of the CDR3 on the DNA are not certain, so only TCRdb's listed CDR3 is given. Method: immunoSEQ multiplex PCR; TCRdb's copy keeps in-frame clones and lacks some. The top ten hold roughly 4.5% of the sample, which has approximately 110,000 clones, 60% to 85% seen once. The data derive from a study of PD-1 blockade in mismatch repair-deficient tumors. The CDR3 numbers 14 amino acids, ends counted. Germline loops: CDR1 MNHNS, CDR2 SASEGT. This sequence originates from an adult with mismatch repair-deficient cancer. V and J are TRBV6-1 and TRBJ2-7; the listed D gene, TRBD1, was not tested against the DNA. The sample was peripheral blood, taken 60 to 65 weeks after starting pembrolizumab. The CDR3 spells CASSDLYGGGFGDL.